This T cell receptor beta chain was sequenced during a study of post-analysis software for immune sequencing data. General study findings and limits: TRBV5-6, TRBV5-1 and TRBV20-1 were among roughly 5 TRBV segments more frequent in patients than controls.

The V segment lost 5 bases and the J segment 1 base; nucleotides outside the gene matches: 5. CDR3 length: 16 residues. Built from TCR beta cDNA, the libraries had unique molecular identifiers in them. TCRdb itself ran the PCR reads through MiXCR, one entry per CDR3 protein. The sample has roughly 620,000 distinct CDR3 sequences, roughly 45% seen once. This clonotype was found a few times. Its target is unknown. This chain links TRBV12-3 or TRBV12-4 with TRBJ2-3; 11 bases map to TRBD2. The sequence came from a girl aged 5-17 years with multiple sclerosis. Sequenced sample: blood. CDR3 DNA sequence: TGTGCCAGCAGTCCGGAGGGACTAGCGGGCACAGATACGCAGTATTTT. Its translation: CASSPEGLAGTDTQYF.